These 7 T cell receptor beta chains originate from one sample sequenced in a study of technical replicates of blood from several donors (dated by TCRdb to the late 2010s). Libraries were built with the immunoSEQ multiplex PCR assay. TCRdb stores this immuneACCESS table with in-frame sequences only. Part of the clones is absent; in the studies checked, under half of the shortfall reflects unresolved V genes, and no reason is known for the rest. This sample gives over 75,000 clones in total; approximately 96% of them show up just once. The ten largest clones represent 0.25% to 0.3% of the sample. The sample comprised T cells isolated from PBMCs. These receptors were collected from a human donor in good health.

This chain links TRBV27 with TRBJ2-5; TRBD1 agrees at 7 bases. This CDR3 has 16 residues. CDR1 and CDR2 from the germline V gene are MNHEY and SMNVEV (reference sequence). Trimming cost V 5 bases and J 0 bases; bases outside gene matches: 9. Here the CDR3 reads CASSRGTVLYQETQYF. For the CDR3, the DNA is TGTGCCAGCAGTCGAGGGACAGTCCTGTACCAAGAGACCCAGTACTTC.

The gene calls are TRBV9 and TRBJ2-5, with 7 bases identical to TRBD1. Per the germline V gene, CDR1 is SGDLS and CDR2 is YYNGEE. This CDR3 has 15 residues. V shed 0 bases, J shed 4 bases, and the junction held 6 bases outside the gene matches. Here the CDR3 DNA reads TGTGCCAGCAGCGTAGTAGGGGGCGAGGGAGAGACCCAGTACTTC. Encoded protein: CASSVVGGEGETQYF.

Here the CDR3 DNA reads TGTGCCAGCACCCAGGACAGGATCGCGAACACCGGGGAGCTGTTTTTT. It encodes CASTQDRIANTGELFF. This chain connects TRBV28 to TRBJ2-2; 7 bases are a match to TRBD1. The V gene end was trimmed by 7 bases and the J gene end by 0 bases; junction bases not matched to a gene: 8. The length of the CDR3 is 16 residues. Germline V gene lookup returns CDR1 MDHEN and CDR2 SYDVKM.

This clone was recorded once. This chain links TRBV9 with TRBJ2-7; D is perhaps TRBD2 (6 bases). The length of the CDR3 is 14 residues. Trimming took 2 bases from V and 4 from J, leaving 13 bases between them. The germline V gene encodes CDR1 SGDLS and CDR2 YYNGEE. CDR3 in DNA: TGTGCCAGCAGCGTGGGGGGAGAAGAGTACGAGCAGTACTTC. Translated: CASSVGGEEYEQYF.

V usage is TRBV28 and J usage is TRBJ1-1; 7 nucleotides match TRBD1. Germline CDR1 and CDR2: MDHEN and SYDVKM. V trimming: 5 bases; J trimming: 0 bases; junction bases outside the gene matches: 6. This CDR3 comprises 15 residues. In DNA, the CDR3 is TGTGCCAGCAGTACCCTTGACAGGGTGAACACTGAAGCTTTCTTT. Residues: CASSTLDRVNTEAFF.

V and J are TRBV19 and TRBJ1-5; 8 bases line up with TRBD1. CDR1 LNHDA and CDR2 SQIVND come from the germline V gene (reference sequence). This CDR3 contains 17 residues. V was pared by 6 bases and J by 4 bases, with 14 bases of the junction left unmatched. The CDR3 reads CASSYGTGRAVNQPQHF. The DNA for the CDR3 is TGTGCCAGTAGCTACGGGACAGGTCGGGCCGTGAATCAGCCCCAGCATTTT.

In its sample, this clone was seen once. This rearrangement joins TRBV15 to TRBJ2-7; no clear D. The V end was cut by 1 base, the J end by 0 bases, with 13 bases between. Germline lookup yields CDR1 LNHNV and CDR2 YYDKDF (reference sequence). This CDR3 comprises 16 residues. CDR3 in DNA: TGTGCCACCAGCAGAGTTGTGGCAGGAAGCTCCTACGAGCAGTACTTC. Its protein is CATSRVVAGSSYEQYF. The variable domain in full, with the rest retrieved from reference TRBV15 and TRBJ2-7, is DAMVIQNPRYQVTQFGKPVTLSCSQTLNHNVMYWYQQKSSQAPKLLFHYYDKDFNNEADTPDNFQSRRPNTSFCFLDIRSPGLGDTAMYLCATSRVVAGSSYEQYFGPGTRLTVT.